This T cell receptor (beta chain) was identified during a study of blood T cell repertoires in COVID-19. Study context: Italy, Spain and the United States were the sources of the convalescent and acute COVID-19 samples. T cells, B-cell-depleted T cells, or PBMCs supplied cDNA or gDNA.

V was cut by 7 bases and J by 2 bases, with 11 bases left in between. This CDR3 contains 13 residues. Only in-frame clones appear in the TCRdb table, and some are missing; sequencing was by immunoSEQ multiplex PCR. The sample lists about 270,000 clones; around 93% were seen once. This clone is a singleton in its sample. The receptor was isolated from a man aged 40-50 years who had been exposed to COVID-19. Material for sequencing was PBMCs or T cells enriched from blood (not recorded which). The chain recombines TRBV12-3 or TRBV12-4 with TRBJ1-1, with D possibly being TRBD1 (6 bases). This chain's CDR3 is CASIGQFNTEAFF. The CDR3 region has the DNA TGTGCCAGCATCGGACAGTTCAACACTGAAGCTTTCTTT.